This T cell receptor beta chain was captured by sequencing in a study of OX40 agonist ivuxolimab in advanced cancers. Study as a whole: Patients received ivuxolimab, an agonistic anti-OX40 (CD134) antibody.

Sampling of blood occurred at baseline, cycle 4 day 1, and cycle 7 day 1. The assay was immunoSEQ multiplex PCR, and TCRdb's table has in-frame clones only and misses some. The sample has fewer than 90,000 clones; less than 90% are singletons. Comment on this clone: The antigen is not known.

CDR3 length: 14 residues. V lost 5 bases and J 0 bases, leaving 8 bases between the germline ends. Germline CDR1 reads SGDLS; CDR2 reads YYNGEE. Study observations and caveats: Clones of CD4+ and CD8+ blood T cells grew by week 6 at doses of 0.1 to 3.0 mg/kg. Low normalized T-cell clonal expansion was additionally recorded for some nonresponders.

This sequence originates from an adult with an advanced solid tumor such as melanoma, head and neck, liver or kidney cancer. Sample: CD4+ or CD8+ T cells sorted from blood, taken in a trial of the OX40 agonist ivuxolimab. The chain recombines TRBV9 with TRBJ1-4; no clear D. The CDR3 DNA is TGTGCCAGCAGTCGGGGTTCAACTAATGAAAAACTGTTTTTT. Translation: CASSRGSTNEKLFF.